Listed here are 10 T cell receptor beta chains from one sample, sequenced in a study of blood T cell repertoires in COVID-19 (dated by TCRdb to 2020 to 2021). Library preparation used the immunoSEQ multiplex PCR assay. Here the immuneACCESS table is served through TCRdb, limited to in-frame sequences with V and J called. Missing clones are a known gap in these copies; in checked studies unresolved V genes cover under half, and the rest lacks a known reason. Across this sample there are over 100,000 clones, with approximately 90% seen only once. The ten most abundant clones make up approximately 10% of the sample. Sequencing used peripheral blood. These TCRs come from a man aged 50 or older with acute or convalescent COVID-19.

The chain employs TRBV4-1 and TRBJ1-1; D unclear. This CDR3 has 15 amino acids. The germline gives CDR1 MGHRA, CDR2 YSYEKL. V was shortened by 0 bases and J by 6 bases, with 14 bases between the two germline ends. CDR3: CASSQDRVIPPEAFF. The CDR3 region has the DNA TGCGCCAGCAGCCAAGATCGGGTGATTCCGCCTGAAGCTTTCTTT.

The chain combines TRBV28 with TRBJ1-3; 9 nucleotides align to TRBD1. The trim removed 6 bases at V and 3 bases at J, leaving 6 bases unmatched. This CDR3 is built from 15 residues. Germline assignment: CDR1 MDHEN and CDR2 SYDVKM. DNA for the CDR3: TGTGCCAGCAGACCCGGACAGGGGTTTGGAAACACCATATATTTT. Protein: CASRPGQGFGNTIYF.

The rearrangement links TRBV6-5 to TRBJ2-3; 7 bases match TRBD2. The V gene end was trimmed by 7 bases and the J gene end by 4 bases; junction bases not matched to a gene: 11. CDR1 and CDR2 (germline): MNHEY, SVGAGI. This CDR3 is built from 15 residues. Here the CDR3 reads CASTYPGGSSDTQYF. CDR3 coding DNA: TGTGCCAGCACTTATCCCGGGGGGAGTTCAGATACGCAGTATTTT.

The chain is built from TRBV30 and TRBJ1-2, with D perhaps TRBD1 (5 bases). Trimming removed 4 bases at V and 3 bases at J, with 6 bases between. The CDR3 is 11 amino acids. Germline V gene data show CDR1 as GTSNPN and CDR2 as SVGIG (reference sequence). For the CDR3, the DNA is TGTGCCTGGACGGGGGACTATGGCTACACCTTC. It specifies CAWTGDYGYTF.

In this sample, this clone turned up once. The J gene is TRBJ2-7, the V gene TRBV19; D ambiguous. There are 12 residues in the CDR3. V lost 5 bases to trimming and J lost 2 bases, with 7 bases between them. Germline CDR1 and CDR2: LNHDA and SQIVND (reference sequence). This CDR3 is CASSSQAYEQYF. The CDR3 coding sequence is TGTGCCAGTAGTTCTCAGGCCTACGAGCAGTACTTC.

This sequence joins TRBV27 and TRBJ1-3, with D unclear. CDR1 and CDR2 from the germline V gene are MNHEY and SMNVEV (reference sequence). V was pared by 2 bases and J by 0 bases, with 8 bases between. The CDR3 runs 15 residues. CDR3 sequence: CASSLRGSSGNTIYF. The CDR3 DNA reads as TGTGCCAGCAGTTTACGAGGGTCCTCTGGAAACACCATATATTTT.

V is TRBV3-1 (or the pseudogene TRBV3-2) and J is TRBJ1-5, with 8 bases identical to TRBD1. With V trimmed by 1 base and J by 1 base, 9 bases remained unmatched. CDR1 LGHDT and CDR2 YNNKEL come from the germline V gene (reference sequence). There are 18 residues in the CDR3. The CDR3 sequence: CASSQAGQVGESNQPQHF. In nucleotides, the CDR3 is TGTGCCAGCAGCCAAGCGGGACAGGTGGGCGAGAGCAATCAGCCCCAGCATTTT.

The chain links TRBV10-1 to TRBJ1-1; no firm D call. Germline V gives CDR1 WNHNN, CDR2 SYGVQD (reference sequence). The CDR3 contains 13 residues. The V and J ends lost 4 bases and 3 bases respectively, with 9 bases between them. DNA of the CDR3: TGCGCCAGCAGTGCGGGATCCTACACTGAAGCTTTCTTT. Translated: CASSAGSYTEAFF.

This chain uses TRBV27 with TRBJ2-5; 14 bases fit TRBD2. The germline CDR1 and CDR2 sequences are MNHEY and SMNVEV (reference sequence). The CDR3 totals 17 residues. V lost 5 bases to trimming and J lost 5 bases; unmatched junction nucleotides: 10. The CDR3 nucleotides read TGTGCCAGCAGTCCCAGGACTAGCGGGGGGTACGGGGAGACCCAGTACTTC. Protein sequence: CASSPRTSGGYGETQYF.

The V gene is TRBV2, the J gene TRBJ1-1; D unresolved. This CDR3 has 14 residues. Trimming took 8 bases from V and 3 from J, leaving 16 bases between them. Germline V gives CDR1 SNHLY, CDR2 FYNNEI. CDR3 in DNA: TGTGCCAGCCGTCCGGAGACGGGGTACACTGAAGCTTTCTTT. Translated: CASRPETGYTEAFF.